Described below is a single TCR beta chain sequence and its context. In the original analysis: Amplification from reference gene primers served as the basis for estimated nucleated cell counts. Measured with immunoSEQ multiplex PCR; TCRdb has only the in-frame clones, and not every one. V and J calls and clone size are copied from that table; D and trimming were computed from the DNA. The sample contains some 50,000 clones, roughly 89% of which appear only once. The record originates from a study of blood T cell repertoires in COVID-19. Study at large: Samples came from the United States, Italy and Spain, spanning acute and convalescent COVID-19. Sources were T cells, B-cell-depleted T cells, or PBMCs; the material itself was cDNA or gDNA.

The CDR3 covers 11 residues. In germline, CDR1 is MDHEN, CDR2 SYDVKM. V was clipped by 7 bases and J by 3 bases, with 6 bases between them. V usage is TRBV28 and J usage is TRBJ1-2, with a weak D call TRBD1 (5 bases). Sample: peripheral blood. The TCR comes from a man aged 50 to 60 with acute or convalescent COVID-19. CDR3 loop: CASKGYYGYTF. As DNA, the CDR3 is TGTGCCAGCAAGGGGTACTATGGCTACACCTTC.